These 24 T cell receptor beta chains originate from one sample sequenced in a study of PD-1 blockade in classical Hodgkin lymphoma. There was relapse after autologous stem cell transplantation in every patient, and there was variation in brentuximab vedotin exposure. The data were produced by immunoSEQ multiplex PCR, yet TCRdb's version contains in-frame clones alone and is incomplete. The profile covers about 41,000 clones, with about 86% appearing a single time and just over 5.5% taken by the ten largest. Sequenced here: peripheral blood mononuclear cells (PBMCs), sampled before the second cycle of nivolumab. The receptors were gathered from a human donor with classical Hodgkin lymphoma.

The chain combines TRBV6-6 with TRBJ2-1; D gene uncertain. CDR1 MNHNY and CDR2 SVGAGI come from the germline V gene (reference sequence). Trimming removed 4 bases at V and 5 bases at J, with 12 bases between. CDR3 length equals 14 residues. The CDR3 DNA reads as TGTGCCAGCAGTTCCGGGTCCCGGAACAATGAGCAGTTCTTC. Translating gives CASSSGSRNNEQFF.

The chain joins TRBV5-1 to TRBJ2-2; D remains unclear. The germline gives CDR1 SGHRS, CDR2 YFSETQ. This CDR3 comprises 15 residues. Trimming left V 4 bases short and J 4 bases short, with 14 bases between. The CDR3 protein is CASSLGNVGTGELFF. CDR3 nucleotide sequence: TGCGCCAGCAGCCTGGGTAACGTGGGCACCGGGGAGCTGTTTTTT.

As regards this clone: This sample includes further DNA sequences coding for the same CDR3. The chain uses TRBV5-1 and TRBJ1-1; 10 bases map to TRBD1. The V and J ends lost 0 bases and 1 base, in that order; junction bases with no gene match: 12. The CDR3 runs 19 residues. CDR1 and CDR2 (germline): SGHRS, YFSETQ. The CDR3: CASSLADKGQGDKNTEAFF. The CDR3 DNA is TGCGCCAGCAGCTTGGCCGATAAAGGACAGGGGGACAAGAACACTGAAGCTTTCTTT.

CDR3 amino acids: CASSLGGGVYEQYF. The CDR3 DNA sequence: TGTGCCAGCAGTTTAGGAGGAGGGGTCTACGAGCAGTACTTC. The chain has TRBV27 and TRBJ2-7; possible D gene TRBD2, 6 bases. With 2 bases removed from V and 3 bases from J, the gap between germline ends came to 11 bases. Germline loops: CDR1 MNHEY, CDR2 SMNVEV (reference sequence). The CDR3 has 14 residues.

V and J are TRBV6-6 and TRBJ1-3; D is unresolved. The ends were cut back, 4 bases at V and 0 bases at J, with 7 bases in the middle. CDR1 is MNHNY, CDR2 SVGAGI, per germline (reference sequence). The CDR3 totals 14 residues. In nucleotides, the CDR3 is TGTGCCAGCAGTTCTGGAGGCTCTGGAAACACCATATATTTT. Translation gives CASSSGGSGNTIYF.

V usage is TRBV9 and J usage is TRBJ2-3, with TRBD2 matching over 7 bases. The CDR3 has 15 amino acids. Germline-derived CDR1 and CDR2 are SGDLS and YYNGEE. V shed 6 bases, J shed 0 bases, and the junction held 7 bases outside the gene matches. CDR3: CASNPAGSSTDTQYF. CDR3 coding DNA: TGTGCCAGCAACCCAGCGGGGTCTAGCACAGATACGCAGTATTTT. The variable domain in full, completed from reference TRBV9 and TRBJ2-3, reads DSGVTQTPKHLITATGQRVTLRCSPRSGDLSVYWYQQSLDQGLQFLIQYYNGEERAKGNILERFSAQQFPDLHSELNLSSLELGDSALYFCASNPAGSSTDTQYFGPGTRLTVL.

The chain recombines TRBV6-5 with TRBJ2-5; unclear D gene. Trimming took off 4 bases at V and 0 bases at J, with 6 bases between the two ends. Germline loops: CDR1 MNHEY, CDR2 SVGAGI. The CDR3 sequence is 13 residues long. The CDR3 DNA reads as TGTGCCAGCAGTTCTACCCACCAAGAGACCCAGTACTTC. This sequence encodes CASSSTHQETQYF.

The sample holds one count of this clone. This chain links TRBV7-2 with TRBJ2-7, with 8 bases identical to TRBD1. There are 14 residues in the CDR3. CDR1 SGHTA and CDR2 FQGNSA come from the germline V gene. The V gene end was trimmed by 4 bases and the J gene end by 2 bases; junction bases not matched to a gene: 4. This chain's CDR3 is CASSSRTGPYEQYF. DNA for the CDR3: TGTGCCAGCAGCTCACGGACAGGGCCCTACGAGCAGTACTTC.

The V call is TRBV9, the J call TRBJ1-3; D gene uncertain. There are 14 residues in the CDR3. Germline CDR1 and CDR2: SGDLS and YYNGEE. Trimming shortened V by 0 bases and J by 4 bases, and 8 bases separated the two germline ends. Here the CDR3 reads CASSVVPEGNTIYF. CDR3 DNA sequence: TGTGCCAGCAGCGTAGTTCCAGAAGGAAACACCATATATTTT.

This clone occurred once. The chain recombines TRBV9 with TRBJ1-3; a weak D match, TRBD1 (5 bases). The CDR3 runs to 15 residues. V was clipped by 4 bases and J by 0 bases, with 11 bases between them. The V gene's germline CDR1 is SGDLS and CDR2 YYNGEE. DNA of the CDR3: TGTGCCAGCAGCCCCACGGGACTCTCTGGAAACACCATATATTTT. This sequence encodes CASSPTGLSGNTIYF.

V is TRBV5-1 and J is TRBJ2-6, with a possible D match to TRBD2 (7 bases). Germline V gene data show CDR1 as SGHRS and CDR2 as YFSETQ. The CDR3 is 17 residues long. V gave up 1 base and J gave up 2 bases, with 13 bases separating them. The CDR3: CASSLFGGLTGANVLTF. CDR3 nucleotide sequence: TGCGCCAGCAGCTTGTTCGGGGGGCTGACTGGGGCCAACGTCCTGACTTTC.

The chain couples TRBV12-5 to TRBJ2-1; no firm D call. Looked up from germline, CDR1 is LGHNT and CDR2 is FRNRAP. The CDR3 is 13 amino acids. The V end lost 2 bases, the J end lost 7 bases, and 9 bases lay between the germline ends. The CDR3 DNA sequence: TGTGCTAGTGGTTTGATAGGCCAAAATGAGCAGTTCTTC. Protein: CASGLIGQNEQFF. The variable domain in full, with the rest retrieved from reference TRBV12-5 and TRBJ2-1, is DARVTQTPRHKVTEMGQEVTMRCQPILGHNTVFWYRQTMMQGLELLAYFRNRAPLDDSGMPKDRFSAEMPDATLATLKIQPSEPRDSAVYFCASGLIGQNEQFFGPGTRLTVL.

CDR3 loop: CASSLGCITVRESNEQFF. The DNA for the CDR3 is TGTGCCAGCAGCTTAGGCTGTATTACGGTCCGGGAATCAAATGAGCAGTTCTTC. The gene calls are TRBV11-3 and TRBJ2-1; D might be TRBD2 (5 bases). The CDR3 is made up of 18 amino acids. CDR1 and CDR2 (germline): SGHNT, YENEEA. V was pared by 1 base and J by 7 bases, with 23 bases between.

The chain combines TRBV27 with TRBJ1-1; D uncertain. Trimming took off 2 bases at V and 5 bases at J, with 9 bases between the two ends. There are 13 residues in the CDR3. Germline V CDR1 and CDR2: MNHEY, SMNVEV (reference sequence). The CDR3 nucleotides are TGTGCCAGCAGTTTAGTGGCGGGGACTGAAGCTTTCTTT. Residues: CASSLVAGTEAFF.

This rearrangement joins TRBV27 to TRBJ2-3; TRBD2 matches at 16 bases. The CDR3 spans 15 residues. V lost 4 bases, J lost 9 bases, and 4 bases stayed unmatched. Germline-derived CDR1 and CDR2 are MNHEY and SMNVEV (reference sequence). CDR3 DNA: TGTGCCAGCAGTTCGGGACTAGCGGGGGGGGTCACGCAGTATTTT. Translation: CASSSGLAGGVTQYF.

The chain carries TRBV27 and TRBJ2-3; D is perhaps TRBD1 (6 bases). The CDR3 is made up of 15 amino acids. Looked up from germline, CDR1 is MNHEY and CDR2 is SMNVEV (reference sequence). Trimming took 2 bases from V and 2 from J, leaving 11 bases between them. DNA of the CDR3: TGTGCCAGCAGTTTAAGGGCAGGGGACACAGATACGCAGTATTTT. Its protein product is CASSLRAGDTDTQYF.

The V and J genes are TRBV5-4 and TRBJ2-3; 7 bases are a match to TRBD2. The CDR3 covers 15 residues. After removal of 1 base from V and 2 bases from J, the junction contained 4 bases not matched to a gene. The V gene's germline CDR1 is SGHNT and CDR2 YYREEE (reference sequence). Written as DNA, the CDR3 is TGTGCCAGCAGCTTGATTGGGGGGGTCACAGATACGCAGTATTTT. Protein sequence: CASSLIGGVTDTQYF.

The genes are TRBV5-1 and TRBJ2-1; TRBD2 aligns across 9 bases. This CDR3 comprises 15 residues. Germline V CDR1 and CDR2: SGHRS, YFSETQ. V trimming: 4 bases; J trimming: 4 bases; junction bases outside the gene matches: 6. CDR3: CASSAGSGRYNEQFF. DNA of the CDR3: TGCGCCAGCAGCGCGGGGAGCGGGAGGTACAATGAGCAGTTCTTC.

This chain joins TRBV28 and TRBJ2-1, with 8 bases that match TRBD2. Germline lookup yields CDR1 MDHEN and CDR2 SYDVKM. The CDR3 is 16 residues long. V shed 3 bases, J shed 1 base, and the junction held 5 bases outside the gene matches. The DNA for the CDR3 is TGTGCCAGCAGTTTTGATCCTAGCGGGTCCTACAATGAGCAGTTCTTC. It is translated as CASSFDPSGSYNEQFF.

The chain recombines TRBV19 with TRBJ2-5, with D unclear. CDR3 length: 13 residues. Germline V gene sequence: CDR1 LNHDA, CDR2 SQIVND (reference sequence). The V end was cut by 3 bases, the J end by 4 bases, with 9 bases between. CDR3 amino acids: CASSMGTLETQYF. CDR3 bases: TGTGCCAGTAGTATGGGTACCTTAGAGACCCAGTACTTC.

The rearrangement links TRBV20-1 to TRBJ1-2; no reliable D call. CDR3 size: 11 residues. V dropped 6 bases and J dropped 7 bases, with 12 bases sitting between them. The germline V gene has CDR1 DFQATT and CDR2 SNEGSKA (reference sequence). The CDR3 reads CSARVGGGYTF. In nucleotides, the CDR3 is TGCAGTGCCCGGGTTGGAGGTGGCTACACCTTC.

The chain joins TRBV7-2 to TRBJ2-6; D may match TRBD1 or TRBD2 (5 bases each). Germline assignment: CDR1 SGHTA and CDR2 FQGNSA. Trimming left V 4 bases short and J 0 bases short, with 13 bases between. The CDR3 extends over 17 amino acids. CDR3 in amino acids: CASSWGGTVSGANVLTF. CDR3 nucleotides: TGTGCCAGCAGCTGGGGTGGGACGGTCTCTGGGGCCAACGTCCTGACTTTC.

The chain combines TRBV5-1 with TRBJ2-6; 7 bases match TRBD1. J lost 1 base, V lost 4 bases, and 11 bases had no gene match. Germline V gene lookup returns CDR1 SGHRS and CDR2 YFSETQ. This CDR3 comprises 18 residues. The CDR3 region has the DNA TGCGCCAGCAGCACCCCGGGACAGAGCCCTTCTGGGGCCAACGTCCTGACTTTC. Translation: CASSTPGQSPSGANVLTF.

As regards this clone: The junction differs from germline at one of its ends, possibly a read error. The V gene is TRBV7-7, the J gene TRBJ2-2; 7 positions match TRBD1. The CDR3 totals 17 residues. Looked up from germline, CDR1 is SSHAT and CDR2 is FNYEAQ (reference sequence). This CDR3 is CASSLGSGTANTGELFF. The CDR3, as DNA: TGTGCTAGCAGCTTAGGTTCCGGGACAGCCAACACCGGGGAGCTGTTTTTT. Full variable domain (missing parts from reference TRBV7-7 and TRBJ2-2): GAGVSQSPRYKVTKRGQDVTLRCDPISSHATLYWYQQALGQGPEFLTYFNYEAQPDKSGLPSDRFSAERPEGSISTLTIQRTEQRDSAMYRCASSLGSGTANTGELFFGEGSRLTVL.